This T cell receptor beta chain was captured in a study of regulatory T cells in long-lasting Graves disease. Study-wide results and caveats: Compared with new cases, persistent Graves' patients showed reduced TCR diversity.

The time point is: persistent/refractory GD, antithyroid drugs over 5 years with positive TRAb. Isolated PBMC RNA provided the starting material for the TCR library. With iRepertoire HTBI primers and Arm-PCR of CDR3 regions, TCR beta libraries were built. MiXCR, run by TCRdb on the multiplex PCR reads, gives a single entry per CDR3 protein. The sample includes roughly 450,000 distinct CDR3 sequences, less than 25% seen only once; the top ten take about 26%. This clonotype was counted a single time. Antigen: not known. The clonotype comes from a female donor with Graves disease. The specimen comprised peripheral blood mononuclear cells (PBMCs), sampled when the disease was refractory, from a patient treated with antithyroid drugs.

Here the CDR3 DNA reads TGCGCCAGCAGCCAAGTACCCCCTATGGAAACGCATGGCTACACCTTC. This codes for CASSQVPPMETHGYTF. The chain carries TRBV4-1 and TRBJ1-2; D gene ambiguous. Trimming took 1 base from V and 6 from J, leaving 18 bases between them. Germline V gene lookup returns CDR1 MGHRA and CDR2 YSYEKL. The CDR3 length is 16 residues.